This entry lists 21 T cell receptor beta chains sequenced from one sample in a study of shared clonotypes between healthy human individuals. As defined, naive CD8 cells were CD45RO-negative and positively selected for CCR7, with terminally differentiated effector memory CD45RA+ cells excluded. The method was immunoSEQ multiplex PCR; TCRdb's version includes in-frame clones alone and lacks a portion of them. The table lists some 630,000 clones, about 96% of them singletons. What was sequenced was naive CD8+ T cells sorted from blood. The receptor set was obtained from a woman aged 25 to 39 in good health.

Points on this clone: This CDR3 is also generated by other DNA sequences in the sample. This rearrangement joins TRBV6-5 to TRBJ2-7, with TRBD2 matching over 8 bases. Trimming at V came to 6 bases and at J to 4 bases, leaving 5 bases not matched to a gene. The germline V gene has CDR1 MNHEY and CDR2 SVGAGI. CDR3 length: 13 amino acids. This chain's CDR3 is CASRTSGEYEQYF. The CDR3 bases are TGTGCCAGCAGAACTAGCGGAGAATACGAGCAGTACTTC.

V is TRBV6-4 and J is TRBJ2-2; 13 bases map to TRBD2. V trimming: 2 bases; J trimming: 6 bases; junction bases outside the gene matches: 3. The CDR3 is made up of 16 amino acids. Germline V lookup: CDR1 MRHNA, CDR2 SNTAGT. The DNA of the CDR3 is TGTGCCAGCAGTGACCCGGGACTAGCGGGACCCGGGGAGCTGTTTTTT. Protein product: CASSDPGLAGPGELFF.

CDR3 in amino acids: CASSFWLAGEEDEQFF. CDR3 in DNA: TGTGCCAGCAGCTTCTGGCTTGCGGGAGAGGAGGATGAGCAGTTCTTC. The V call is TRBV7-8, the J call TRBJ2-1; 7 nucleotides agree with TRBD2. Trimming cost V 3 bases and J 8 bases; bases outside gene matches: 13. The CDR3 is 16 residues long. Germline assignment: CDR1 SGHVS and CDR2 FQNEAQ.

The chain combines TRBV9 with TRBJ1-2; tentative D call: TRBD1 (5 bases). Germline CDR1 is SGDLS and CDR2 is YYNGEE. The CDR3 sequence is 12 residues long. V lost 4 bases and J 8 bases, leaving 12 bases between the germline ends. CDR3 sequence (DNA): TGTGCCAGCAGCTCCAAGGGGTCGGGCTACACCTTC. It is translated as CASSSKGSGYTF.

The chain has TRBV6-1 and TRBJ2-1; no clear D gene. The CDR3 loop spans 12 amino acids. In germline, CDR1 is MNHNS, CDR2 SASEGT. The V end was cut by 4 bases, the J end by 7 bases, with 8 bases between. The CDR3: CASSGGTNEQFF. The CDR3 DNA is TGTGCCAGCAGTGGTGGAACGAATGAGCAGTTCTTC.

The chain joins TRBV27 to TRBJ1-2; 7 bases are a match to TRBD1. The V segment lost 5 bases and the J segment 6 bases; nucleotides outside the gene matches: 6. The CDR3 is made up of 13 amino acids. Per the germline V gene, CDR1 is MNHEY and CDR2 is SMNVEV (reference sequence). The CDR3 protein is CASSAGTADGYTF. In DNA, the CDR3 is TGTGCCAGCAGTGCCGGGACAGCGGATGGCTACACCTTC.

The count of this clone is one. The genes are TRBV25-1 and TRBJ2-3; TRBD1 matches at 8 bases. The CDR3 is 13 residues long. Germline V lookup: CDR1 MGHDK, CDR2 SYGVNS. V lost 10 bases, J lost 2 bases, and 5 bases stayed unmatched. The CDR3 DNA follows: TGTGCCACCGGACAGGGCGACACAGATACGCAGTATTTT. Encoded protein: CATGQGDTDTQYF.

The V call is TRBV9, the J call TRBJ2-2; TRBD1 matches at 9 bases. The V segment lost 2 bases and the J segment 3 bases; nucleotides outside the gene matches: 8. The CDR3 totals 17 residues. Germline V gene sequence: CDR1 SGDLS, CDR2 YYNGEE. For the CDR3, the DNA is TGTGCCAGCAGCGTGCCTTCACAGGGGGCCGACACCGGGGAGCTGTTTTTT. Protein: CASSVPSQGADTGELFF. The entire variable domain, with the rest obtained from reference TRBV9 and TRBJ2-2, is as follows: DSGVTQTPKHLITATGQRVTLRCSPRSGDLSVYWYQQSLDQGLQFLIQYYNGEERAKGNILERFSAQQFPDLHSELNLSSLELGDSALYFCASSVPSQGADTGELFFGEGSRLTVL.

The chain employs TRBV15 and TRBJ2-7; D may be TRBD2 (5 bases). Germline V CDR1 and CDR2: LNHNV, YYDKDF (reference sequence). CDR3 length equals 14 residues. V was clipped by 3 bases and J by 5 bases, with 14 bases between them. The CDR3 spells CATSRAGLGNEQYF. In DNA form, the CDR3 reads TGTGCCACCAGCAGGGCGGGCCTAGGGAACGAGCAGTACTTC.

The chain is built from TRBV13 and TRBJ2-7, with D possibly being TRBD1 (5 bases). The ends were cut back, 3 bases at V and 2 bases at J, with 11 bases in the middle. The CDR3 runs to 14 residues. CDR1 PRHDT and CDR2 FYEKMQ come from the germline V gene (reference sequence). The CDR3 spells CASSLGSGTYEQYF. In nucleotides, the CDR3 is TGTGCCAGCAGCTTGGGGTCAGGGACCTACGAGCAGTACTTC.

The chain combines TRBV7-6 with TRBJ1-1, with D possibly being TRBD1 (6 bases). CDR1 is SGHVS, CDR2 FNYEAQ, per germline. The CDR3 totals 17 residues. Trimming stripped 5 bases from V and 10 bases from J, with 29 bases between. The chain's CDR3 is CASSQVGGWGEAVRAFF. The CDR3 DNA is TGTGCCAGCAGCCAGGTGGGGGGCTGGGGCGAAGCGGTGAGAGCTTTCTTT.

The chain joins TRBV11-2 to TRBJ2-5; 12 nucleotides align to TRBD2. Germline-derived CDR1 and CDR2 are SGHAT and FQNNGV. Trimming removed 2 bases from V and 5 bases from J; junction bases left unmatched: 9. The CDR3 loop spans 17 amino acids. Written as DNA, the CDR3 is TGTGCCAGCAGCTTATCCCCTTCTAGCGGGAGGGGGGAGACCCAGTACTTC. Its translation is CASSLSPSSGRGETQYF.

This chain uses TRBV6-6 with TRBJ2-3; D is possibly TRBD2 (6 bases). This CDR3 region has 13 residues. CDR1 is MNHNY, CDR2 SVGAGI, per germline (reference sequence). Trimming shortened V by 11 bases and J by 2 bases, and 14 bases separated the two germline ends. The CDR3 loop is CAHSLAFTDTQYF. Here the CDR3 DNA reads TGTGCCCATTCTCTAGCGTTCACAGATACGCAGTATTTT.

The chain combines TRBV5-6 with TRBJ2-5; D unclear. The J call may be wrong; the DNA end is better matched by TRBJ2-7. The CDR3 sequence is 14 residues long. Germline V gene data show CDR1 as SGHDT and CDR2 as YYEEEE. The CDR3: CASSFWSYSYEQYF. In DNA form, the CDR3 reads TGTGCCAGCAGCTTTTGGTCGTACTCCTACGAGCAGTACTTC.

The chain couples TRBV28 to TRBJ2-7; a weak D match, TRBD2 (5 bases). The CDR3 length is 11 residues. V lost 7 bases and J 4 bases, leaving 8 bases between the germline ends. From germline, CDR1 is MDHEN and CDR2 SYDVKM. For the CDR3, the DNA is TGTGCCAGCACCACTAGGTACGAGCAGTACTTC. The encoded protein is CASTTRYEQYF.

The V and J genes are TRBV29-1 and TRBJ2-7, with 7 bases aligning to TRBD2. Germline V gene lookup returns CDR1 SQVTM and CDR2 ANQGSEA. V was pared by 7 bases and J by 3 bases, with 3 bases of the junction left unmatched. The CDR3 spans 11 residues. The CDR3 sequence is CSARDYYEQYF. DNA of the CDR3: TGCAGCGCCCGGGACTACTACGAGCAGTACTTC.

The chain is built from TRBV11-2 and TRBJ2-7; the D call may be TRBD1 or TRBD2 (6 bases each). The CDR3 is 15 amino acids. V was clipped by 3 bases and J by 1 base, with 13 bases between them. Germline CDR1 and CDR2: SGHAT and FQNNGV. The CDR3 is CASSFYGGLSYEQYF. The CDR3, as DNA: TGTGCCAGCAGCTTCTATGGGGGGCTTTCCTACGAGCAGTACTTC. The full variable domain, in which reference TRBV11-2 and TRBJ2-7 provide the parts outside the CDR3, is EAGVAQSPRYKIIEKRQSVAFWCNPISGHATLYWYQQILGQGPKLLIQFQNNGVVDDSQLPKDRFSAERLKGVDSTLKIQPAKLEDSAVYLCASSFYGGLSYEQYFGPGTRLTVT.

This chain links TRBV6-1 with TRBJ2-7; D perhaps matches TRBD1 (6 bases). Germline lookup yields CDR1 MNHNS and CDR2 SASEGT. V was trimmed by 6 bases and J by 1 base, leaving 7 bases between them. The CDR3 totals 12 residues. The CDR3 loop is CASRTGSYEQYF. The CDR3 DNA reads TGTGCCAGCAGGACAGGTTCCTACGAGCAGTACTTC.

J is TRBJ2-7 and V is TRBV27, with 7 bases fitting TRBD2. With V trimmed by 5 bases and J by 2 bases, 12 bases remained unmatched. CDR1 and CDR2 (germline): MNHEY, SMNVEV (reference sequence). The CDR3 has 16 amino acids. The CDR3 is CASSLLGGAGPYEQYF. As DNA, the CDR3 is TGTGCCAGCAGTCTCCTGGGAGGGGCAGGGCCCTACGAGCAGTACTTC.

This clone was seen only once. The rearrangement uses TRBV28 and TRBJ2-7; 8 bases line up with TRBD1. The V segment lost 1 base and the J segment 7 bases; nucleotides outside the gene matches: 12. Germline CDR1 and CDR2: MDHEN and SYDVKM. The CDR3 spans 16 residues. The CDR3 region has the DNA TGTGCCAGCAGTTTATTTGGACAGGGCAATGAATGGGAGCAGTACTTC. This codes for CASSLFGQGNEWEQYF.

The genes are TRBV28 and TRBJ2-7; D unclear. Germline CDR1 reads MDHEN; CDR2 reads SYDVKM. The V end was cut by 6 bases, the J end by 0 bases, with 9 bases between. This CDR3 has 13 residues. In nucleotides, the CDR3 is TGTGCCAGCAGACACGTAACCTCCTACGAGCAGTACTTC. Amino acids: CASRHVTSYEQYF.